The source of this TCR beta chain is a study of shared clonotypes between healthy human individuals. CDR1 MNHNS and CDR2 SASEGT come from the germline V gene. The V gene end was trimmed by 7 bases and the J gene end by 8 bases; junction bases not matched to a gene: 9. The CDR3 has 14 amino acids. This clone showed up just a few times. The data were produced by immunoSEQ multiplex PCR, yet TCRdb's version contains in-frame clones alone and is incomplete. The data show 450,000 to 500,000 clones, with around 80% seen just once and approximately 12% held by the top ten. The sequence derives from a woman aged 40-49 years in good health. Some clones in this sample may be carry-over from other donors' samples. Material for sequencing was PBMCs. The V and J genes are TRBV6-1 and TRBJ2-1, with 9 nucleotides matching TRBD1. The CDR3 loop is CASKTGTGIHEQFF. Here the CDR3 DNA reads TGTGCCAGCAAAACCGGGACAGGGATACATGAGCAGTTCTTC.